This T cell receptor beta chain was identified in a study of cytomegalovirus exposure and HLA in healthy donors. Across the study: A previous analysis identified fewer than 130 million unique TCR beta sequences derived from about 180 million T cells.

PCR involved 60 Vbeta and 13 Jbeta primers. The repertoire was sequenced with immunoSEQ multiplex PCR; TCRdb's copy has only in-frame clones and lacks some. The sample lists about 120,000 clones; 82% were seen once. Study-wide findings and caveats: CMV serostatus stood as the only immune exposure information on hand. The productive fraction for most TCR beta V segments was about 87% or about 30% in an earlier analysis. Later work found most CMV-associated TCR beta chains apparently HLA-restricted.

This clone was detected a few times. What it recognizes is unknown. The germline V gene has CDR1 ENHRY and CDR2 SYGVKD. The trim removed 2 bases at V and 2 bases at J, leaving 1 base unmatched. CDR3 length: 15 amino acids. The receptor's source is a woman aged 18-30 years in good health and CMV-seronegative. Sequenced: PBMCs. The rearrangement joins TRBV10-3 to TRBJ1-4, with 8 nucleotides matching TRBD1. The CDR3 here is CAISEAGGTNEKLFF. The CDR3 DNA reads TGTGCCATCAGTGAGGCAGGGGGCACTAATGAAAAACTGTTTTTT.